The 26 T cell receptor beta chains below all came from one sample that was sequenced in a study of graft-versus-host responses after intestinal transplantation. The method was immunoSEQ multiplex PCR; TCRdb's version includes in-frame clones alone and lacks a portion of them. This table holds about 120,000 clones, over 85% found once. These receptors are not linked to any known antigen. Sample: unstimulated CD4+ T cells sorted from spleen or lymph node cells, taken before intestinal transplant. These receptors came from a human donor who received an intestinal transplant.

The chain carries TRBV4-2 and TRBJ1-3; D is ambiguous. CDR1 and CDR2 from the germline V gene are LGHNA and YNFKEQ. The CDR3 is 14 amino acids. V lost 7 bases and J lost 4, with 14 bases in between. CDR3 sequence: CASTPEPIGNTIYF. The CDR3 region has the DNA TGTGCCAGCACCCCCGAGCCGATAGGAAACACCATATATTTT.

This clone was observed a handful of times. The V and J genes are TRBV18 and TRBJ1-5; D is ambiguous. CDR3 length: 12 amino acids. Germline loops: CDR1 KGHSH, CDR2 LQKENI. Trimming stripped 6 bases from V and 5 bases from J, with 8 bases between. The CDR3 loop is CASSRSDQPQHF. Here the CDR3 DNA reads TGTGCCAGCTCCCGGTCCGATCAGCCCCAGCATTTT.

This chain connects TRBV6-1 to TRBJ2-3; D remains ambiguous. CDR1 is MNHNS and CDR2 is SASEGT in the germline V gene. Trimming pared 7 bases from V and 1 base from J, leaving 12 bases between. The length of the CDR3 is 14 residues. CDR3 nucleotide sequence: TGTGCCAGCAACCGTGCGGACGGCACAGATACGCAGTATTTT. It is translated as CASNRADGTDTQYF.

The chain carries TRBV2 and TRBJ2-5; possibly TRBD1 or TRBD2 for D (5 bases each). V was trimmed by 2 bases and J by 7 bases, leaving 11 bases between them. Germline V gene data show CDR1 as SNHLY and CDR2 as FYNNEI. This CDR3 is built from 13 residues. For the CDR3, the DNA is TGTGCCAGCAGTGAAATGGGTGGGGGGACCCAGTACTTC. This translates into CASSEMGGGTQYF. Filled out from reference TRBV2 and TRBJ2-5, the complete variable domain reads EPEVTQTPSHQVTQMGQEVILRCVPISNHLYFYWYRQILGQKVEFLVSFYNNEISEKSEIFDDQFSVERPDGSNFTLKIRSTKLEDSAMYFCASSEMGGGTQYFGPGTRLLVL.

This clone was observed a handful of times. This chain joins TRBV18 and TRBJ1-4; D ambiguous. The CDR3 consists of 15 residues. Trimming pared 2 bases from V and 6 bases from J, leaving 13 bases between. Germline CDR1 reads KGHSH; CDR2 reads LQKENI. The CDR3 loop is CASSPGVKGDEKLFF. The CDR3 DNA follows: TGTGCCAGCTCACCAGGGGTAAAGGGTGATGAAAAACTGTTTTTT. The full variable domain, in which reference TRBV18 and TRBJ1-4 provide the parts outside the CDR3, is NAGVMQNPRHLVRRRGQEARLRCSPMKGHSHVYWYRQLPEEGLKFMVYLQKENIIDESGMPKERFSAEFPKEGPSILRIQQVVRGDSAAYFCASSPGVKGDEKLFFGSGTQLSVL.

V and J are TRBV6-1 and TRBJ2-3; D possibly uses TRBD1 or TRBD2 (5 bases each). CDR3 size: 13 residues. The germline V gene encodes CDR1 MNHNS and CDR2 SASEGT. V was trimmed by 3 bases and J by 6 bases, leaving 10 bases between them. CDR3 residues: CASSERGADTQYF. Here the CDR3 DNA reads TGTGCCAGCAGTGAGAGGGGAGCTGATACGCAGTATTTT.

V and J are TRBV5-1 and TRBJ2-7; D unresolved. The CDR3 is 15 amino acids. Germline CDR1 SGHRS, CDR2 YFSETQ. Trimming stripped 0 bases from V and 3 bases from J, with 13 bases between. The CDR3 spells CASSLAEGFFYEQYF. The CDR3 coding sequence is TGCGCCAGCAGCTTGGCCGAAGGGTTTTTCTACGAGCAGTACTTC.

V is TRBV7-2 and J is TRBJ2-1; no clear D gene. CDR1 is SGHTA, CDR2 FQGNSA, per germline. V gave up 1 base and J gave up 10 bases, with 14 bases separating them. The CDR3 runs to 14 residues. CDR3 region: CASSLGRLTEEQFF. DNA of the CDR3: TGTGCCAGCAGCTTAGGTCGTTTGACCGAGGAGCAGTTCTTC.

The genes are TRBV19 and TRBJ1-4, with no clear D. V lost 6 bases, J lost 10 bases, and 21 bases lay in between. This CDR3 has 15 residues. The germline CDR1 and CDR2 sequences are LNHDA and SQIVND (reference sequence). In nucleotides, the CDR3 is TGTGCCAGTAGCCCCGCAAGGGTCCGGGATGGAAAACTGTTTTTT. Its protein is CASSPARVRDGKLFF.

The chain joins TRBV7-8 to TRBJ1-2, with D possibly being TRBD1 (6 bases). Germline-derived CDR1 and CDR2 are SGHVS and FQNEAQ. The CDR3 has 13 amino acids. The V end lost 4 bases, the J end lost 8 bases, and 14 bases lay between the germline ends. DNA of the CDR3: TGTGCCAGCAGCTCTGGGGGGGCCATGGGCTACACCTTC. It yields the protein CASSSGGAMGYTF.

The chain uses TRBV7-2 and TRBJ2-1, with 8 bases aligning to TRBD2. The V gene's germline CDR1 is SGHTA and CDR2 FQGNSA. The V gene end was trimmed by 5 bases and the J gene end by 5 bases; junction bases not matched to a gene: 8. The CDR3 loop spans 15 amino acids. CDR3 coding DNA: TGTGCCAGCAGCCCTCGTCGGGGGGGAGACAATGAGCAGTTCTTC. Protein product: CASSPRRGGDNEQFF.

The rearrangement links TRBV7-9 to TRBJ1-2; D unresolved. This CDR3 has 15 residues. CDR1 is SEHNR and CDR2 is FQNEAQ in the germline V gene (reference sequence). Trimming shortened V by 3 bases and J by 0 bases, and 11 bases separated the two germline ends. The CDR3 DNA reads TGTGCCAGCAGCTTGGGCCGATACCCTAACTATGGCTACACCTTC. It translates to CASSLGRYPNYGYTF.

The V gene is TRBV9, the J gene TRBJ1-2, with 8 bases that match TRBD1. Germline V lookup: CDR1 SGDLS, CDR2 YYNGEE. The CDR3 is 14 residues long. Trimming took 4 bases from V and 4 from J; bases not matched to a gene: 6. The CDR3 DNA follows: TGTGCCAGCAGCCGGACAGGGCCTGGCTATGGCTACACCTTC. Translated: CASSRTGPGYGYTF.

The chain uses TRBV6-6 and TRBJ2-3; TRBD1 matches 8 bases. This CDR3 comprises 13 residues. The germline CDR1 and CDR2 sequences are MNHNY and SVGAGI (reference sequence). V shed 5 bases, J shed 5 bases, and the junction held 3 bases outside the gene matches. The CDR3 sequence is CASSDTGGDTQYF. CDR3 nucleotide sequence: TGTGCCAGCAGTGATACAGGGGGAGATACGCAGTATTTT.

J is TRBJ1-2 and V is TRBV18; no firm D call. CDR3 size: 12 residues. Between the trimmed V and J ends, which lost 3 bases and 3 bases, there was a span of 5 bases. Germline lookup yields CDR1 KGHSH and CDR2 LQKENI. The CDR3 region is CASSPGDYGYTF. The CDR3 bases are TGTGCCAGCTCACCGGGCGACTATGGCTACACCTTC.

This clone was seen only once. The chain links TRBV18 to TRBJ2-3, with a tentative D call TRBD2 (5 bases). The CDR3 loop spans 14 amino acids. CDR1 is KGHSH, CDR2 LQKENI, per germline. The V end lost 1 base, the J end lost 7 bases, and 12 bases lay between the germline ends. The CDR3 region is CASSPLRERYTQYF. CDR3 bases: TGTGCCAGCTCACCACTGAGGGAACGCTATACGCAGTATTTT. The full variable domain, rest sourced from reference TRBV18 and TRBJ2-3, is NAGVMQNPRHLVRRRGQEARLRCSPMKGHSHVYWYRQLPEEGLKFMVYLQKENIIDESGMPKERFSAEFPKEGPSILRIQQVVRGDSAAYFCASSPLRERYTQYFGPGTRLTVL.

The chain couples TRBV18 to TRBJ2-3; D is uncertain. This CDR3 has 12 amino acids. The V and J ends lost 0 bases and 6 bases respectively, with 4 bases between them. CDR1 is KGHSH and CDR2 is LQKENI in the germline V gene. The CDR3 region has the DNA TGTGCCAGCTCACCACCGGTCGATACGCAGTATTTT. Translated, it gives CASSPPVDTQYF.

The rearrangement uses TRBV7-4 and TRBJ2-1, with D tentatively TRBD2 (5 bases). CDR1 SGHVT and CDR2 SQSDAQ come from the germline V gene. CDR3 length: 15 amino acids. V lost 0 bases to trimming and J lost 0 bases, with 6 bases between them. This CDR3 reads CASSLAGSSYNEQFF. CDR3 nucleotides: TGTGCCAGCAGCTTAGCGGGGAGCTCCTACAATGAGCAGTTCTTC.

V usage is TRBV9 and J usage is TRBJ2-7; the D gene could be TRBD1 or TRBD2 (7 bases each). This CDR3 has 16 amino acids. Trimming cost V 4 bases and J 0 bases, with 17 bases left between them. Germline V gene data show CDR1 as SGDLS and CDR2 as YYNGEE. In DNA form, the CDR3 reads TGTGCCAGCAGCCCAGGGGGAGGGTTGGTCTCCTACGAGCAGTACTTC. Amino acids: CASSPGGGLVSYEQYF.

The chain combines TRBV6-1 with TRBJ1-5; tentative D call: TRBD1 (6 bases). The CDR3 is made up of 15 amino acids. Germline CDR1 MNHNS, CDR2 SASEGT. V lost 7 bases to trimming and J lost 7 bases, with 20 bases between them. CDR3 bases: TGTGCCAGCACCGAAGGGGGAGGGGGACGGCAGCCCCAGCATTTT. It codes for CASTEGGGGRQPQHF.

V usage is TRBV15 and J usage is TRBJ2-3; 14 nucleotides align to TRBD2. Per the germline V gene, CDR1 is LNHNV and CDR2 is YYDKDF (reference sequence). V trimming: 5 bases; J trimming: 5 bases; junction bases outside the gene matches: 15. This CDR3 has 19 amino acids. CDR3 sequence (DNA): TGTGCCACCAGCGGACTAGCGGGGGGCGGGTCCTGGGATGGAGATACGCAGTATTTT. Its protein is CATSGLAGGGSWDGDTQYF.

This sequence joins TRBV2 and TRBJ2-1; 8 nucleotides agree with TRBD2. Per germline, CDR1 SNHLY and CDR2 FYNNEI. Trimming cost V 4 bases and J 0 bases; bases outside gene matches: 2. The CDR3 contains 15 residues. The CDR3 nucleotides are TGTGCCAGCAGTGGCAGCGGGAGCTCCTACAATGAGCAGTTCTTC. This encodes CASSGSGSSYNEQFF.

The genes are TRBV6-5 and TRBJ2-7; TRBD2 is a possible D gene (6 bases). The CDR3 is made up of 15 amino acids. Germline lookup yields CDR1 MNHEY and CDR2 SVGAGI. V shed 2 bases and J shed 1 base, with 12 bases lying between them. The CDR3 region has the DNA TGTGCCAGCAGTTACGGCGGGGCAGTTTCCTACGAGCAGTACTTC. As protein: CASSYGGAVSYEQYF.

This clone was counted only a few times. The V call is TRBV28, the J call TRBJ2-7; a weak D match, TRBD1 (6 bases). Trimming shortened V by 1 base and J by 3 bases, and 10 bases separated the two germline ends. CDR3 length: 14 amino acids. Germline lookup yields CDR1 MDHEN and CDR2 SYDVKM. The CDR3 loop reads CASSLSGEIYEQYF. CDR3 in DNA: TGTGCCAGCAGTTTATCAGGGGAGATCTACGAGCAGTACTTC.

The chain has TRBV9 and TRBJ2-1; D gene ambiguous. Germline CDR1 and CDR2: SGDLS and YYNGEE. CDR3 size: 15 residues. V shed 2 bases and J shed 0 bases, with 9 bases lying between them. The CDR3 DNA sequence: TGTGCCAGCAGCGTTCTGGCTAGCTCCTACAATGAGCAGTTCTTC. Its protein is CASSVLASSYNEQFF.

The DNA for the CDR3 is TGTGCCAGCAGCCGCCCTAGCGGGAGGGCCGGGCAAGAGACCCAGTACTTC. It yields the protein CASSRPSGRAGQETQYF. The chain is built from TRBV7-9 and TRBJ2-5; 12 bases align to TRBD2. J gave up 2 bases and V 5 bases, and 9 bases lay outside the gene matches. The CDR3 consists of 17 residues. In germline, CDR1 is SEHNR, CDR2 FQNEAQ (reference sequence).